Included here is one T cell receptor (beta chain) sequence, with context. Its antigen is unidentified. This sample is part of a study of OX40 agonist ivuxolimab in advanced cancers. The germline gives CDR1 MNHEY, CDR2 SVGAGI. V gave up 0 bases and J gave up 1 base, with 13 bases separating them. The CDR3 totals 16 residues. Data came from immunoSEQ multiplex PCR; TCRdb stores just in-frame clones and leaves some out. The table records 20,000 to 25,000 clones, roughly 85% of them present only once. Study conclusions and caveats: There was clonal expansion of CD4+ and CD8+ blood T cells by week 6 at 0.1 to 3.0 mg/kg.

The chain carries TRBV6-5 and TRBJ2-7; no clear D. This TCR derives from an adult with an advanced solid tumor such as melanoma, head and neck, liver or kidney cancer. The sequenced sample was CD4+ or CD8+ T cells sorted from blood, obtained in a trial of the OX40 agonist ivuxolimab. The CDR3 DNA follows: TGTGCCAGCAGTTACTCCGCTGGGCACCCGTCCTACGAGCAGTACTTC. Translation: CASSYSAGHPSYEQYF.